This TCR beta chain stems from a study of T-cell memory formation after mild COVID-19. Study information: Largely donor-specific sequence clusters came from two donors. Overall study findings and caveats: Later expanders leaned CD4+, whereas day 15 to 85 contracting clones were balanced CD4/CD8. Memory cells collected pre-infection included some clones that later responded, suggesting cross-reactive memory joined.

5'RACE primed at constant segments yielded TCR alpha and TCR beta cDNA libraries bearing sample barcodes and UMIs. MiXCR, run by TCRdb on the 5' RACE reads, gives a single entry per CDR3 protein. Among about 340,000 distinct CDR3 sequences listed, 10% to 15% were seen once. The V gene end was trimmed by 4 bases and the J gene end by 3 bases; junction bases not matched to a gene: 9. This CDR3 spans 15 amino acids. The germline CDR1 and CDR2 sequences are SGHRS and YFSETQ. This clonotype has a count of ten or more. The antigen remains unidentified. The J gene is TRBJ2-7, the V gene TRBV5-1; the match to TRBD2 covers 8 bases. Sequencing was performed on PBMCs or a T cell subset sorted from them (not recorded which). The sequence derives from a man in his late teens or twenties who had mild COVID-19 (a few samples of this study predate the infection). Cell type and time point are not known. The chain's CDR3 is CASSILTSVDYEQYF. In DNA form, the CDR3 reads TGCGCCAGCAGCATATTGACTAGCGTCGACTACGAGCAGTACTTC.